These 11 T cell receptor beta chains share one sample of origin, sequenced in a study of shared clonotypes between healthy human individuals. The method was immunoSEQ multiplex PCR; TCRdb's version includes in-frame clones alone and lacks a portion of them. The table lists under 2,000,000 clones, about 95% of them singletons, with less than 1.5% in the top ten. CD45RO-negative, CCR7-selected cells formed the naive CD8 fraction, which excluded terminally differentiated effector memory CD45RA+ cells. The sample was naive CD8+ T cells sorted from blood. Receptor source: a man younger than 30 in good health.

This chain links TRBV2 with TRBJ2-5; 7 nucleotides agree with TRBD1. Germline values: CDR1 SNHLY, CDR2 FYNNEI. CDR3 size: 13 residues. Trimming removed 8 bases from V and 0 bases from J; junction bases left unmatched: 3. The CDR3 bases are TGTGCCAGCTTGGGGACAGACCAAGAGACCCAGTACTTC. The encoded protein is CASLGTDQETQYF. Looking up the rest from reference TRBV2 and TRBJ2-5 gives the full variable domain: EPEVTQTPSHQVTQMGQEVILRCVPISNHLYFYWYRQILGQKVEFLVSFYNNEISEKSEIFDDQFSVERPDGSNFTLKIRSTKLEDSAMYFCASLGTDQETQYFGPGTRLLVL.

V gene TRBV7-9 combines with J gene TRBJ1-1; 9 bases fit TRBD1. The V and J ends lost 5 bases and 4 bases, in that order; junction bases with no gene match: 5. CDR3 length: 14 residues. The germline gives CDR1 SEHNR, CDR2 FQNEAQ (reference sequence). CDR3 coding DNA: TGTGCCAGCAGCCTATCGGACAGGGGCACTGAAGCTTTCTTT. Amino acids: CASSLSDRGTEAFF.

The CDR3 coding sequence is TGTGCCAGCAGCACAGTGAACACTGAAGCTTTCTTT. Its protein is CASSTVNTEAFF. The chain combines TRBV6-5 with TRBJ1-1; D is uncertain. Germline CDR1 reads MNHEY; CDR2 reads SVGAGI. The CDR3 sequence is 12 residues long. V was pared by 6 bases and J by 0 bases, with 5 bases between.

The chain joins TRBV11-2 to TRBJ2-4; 8 bases are shared with TRBD1. CDR1 SGHAT and CDR2 FQNNGV come from the germline V gene. Unmatched junction bases numbered 7, after V lost 1 base and J lost 8 bases. The CDR3 consists of 15 residues. Written as DNA, the CDR3 is TGTGCCAGCAGCTTAGGTGACAGGGGATTGGACATTCAGTACTTC. Encoded protein: CASSLGDRGLDIQYF.

This rearrangement joins TRBV29-1 to TRBJ2-1; D call uncertain. The germline CDR1 and CDR2 sequences are SQVTM and ANQGSEA. The ends were cut back, 6 bases at V and 9 bases at J, with 12 bases in the middle. The CDR3 is 11 residues long. CDR3 nucleotides: TGCAGCGTAGCTCCTCTAGGTGAGCAGTTCTTC. It codes for CSVAPLGEQFF.

The V call is TRBV5-6, the J call TRBJ2-5; 14 bases line up with TRBD2. J lost 2 bases, V lost 5 bases, and 5 bases had no gene match. This CDR3 has 16 amino acids. Germline-derived CDR1 and CDR2 are SGHDT and YYEEEE. The CDR3 region has the DNA TGTGCCAGCAGATCCGGACTAGCGGGAGGACAAGAGACCCAGTACTTC. Protein sequence: CASRSGLAGGQETQYF.

CDR3 residues: CASSSPLFAGTFF. In nucleotides, the CDR3 is TGTGCCAGCAGCTCCCCCCTTTTCGCGGGAACTTTCTTT. This sequence joins TRBV13 and TRBJ1-1, with D unresolved. Germline lookup yields CDR1 PRHDT and CDR2 FYEKMQ (reference sequence). This CDR3 contains 13 residues. Between the trimmed V and J ends, which lost 4 bases and 12 bases, there was a span of 18 bases. The full variable domain, its missing parts supplied by reference TRBV13 and TRBJ1-1, is AAGVIQSPRHLIKEKRETATLKCYPIPRHDTVYWYQQGPGQDPQFLISFYEKMQSDKGSIPDRFSAQQFSDYHSELNMSSLELGDSALYFCASSSPLFAGTFFGQGTRLTVV.

CDR3 amino acids: CASSVVREGADTQYF. As DNA, the CDR3 is TGTGCCAGCAGCGTAGTAAGGGAGGGTGCAGATACGCAGTATTTT. This chain connects TRBV9 to TRBJ2-3; 7 nucleotides line up with TRBD2. J was trimmed by 4 bases and V by 0 bases; bases with no gene match: 5. The CDR3 is 15 amino acids. The germline V gene has CDR1 SGDLS and CDR2 YYNGEE.

The V gene is TRBV5-1, the J gene TRBJ2-1, with D uncertain. The V and J ends lost 0 bases and 4 bases respectively, with 17 bases between them. Per germline, CDR1 SGHRS and CDR2 YFSETQ. The length of the CDR3 is 17 residues. DNA of the CDR3: TGCGCCAGCAGCTTGGCTAGTACTAAGGTTCATTACAATGAGCAGTTCTTC. It translates to CASSLASTKVHYNEQFF. The full variable domain, in which reference TRBV5-1 and TRBJ2-1 provide the parts outside the CDR3, is KAGVTQTPRYLIKTRGQQVTLSCSPISGHRSVSWYQQTPGQGLQFLFEYFSETQRNKGNFPGRFSGRQFSNSRSEMNVSTLELGDSALYLCASSLASTKVHYNEQFFGPGTRLTVL.

The chain carries TRBV18 and TRBJ1-6; TRBD1 aligns across 7 bases. J was trimmed by 0 bases and V by 4 bases; bases with no gene match: 9. CDR1 is KGHSH and CDR2 is LQKENI in the germline V gene. The CDR3 has 18 residues. The CDR3 sequence is CASSLNRDRVSYNSPLHF. The DNA for the CDR3 is TGTGCCAGCTCACTGAACCGAGACAGGGTCTCCTATAATTCACCCCTCCACTTT.

This sequence joins TRBV30 and TRBJ1-1, with D maybe TRBD1 (5 bases). V lost 0 bases to trimming and J lost 8 bases, with 13 bases between them. From germline, CDR1 is GTSNPN and CDR2 SVGIG (reference sequence). The CDR3 consists of 13 residues. The CDR3 coding sequence is TGTGCCTGGAGTGTACAAGGACAAGCCGAAGCTTTCTTT. It specifies CAWSVQGQAEAFF.